A single sample gave rise to the 26 T cell receptor beta chains below, sequenced in a study of control samples from healthy donors and cancer patients. The table came from immunoSEQ multiplex PCR; TCRdb's copy has only in-frame clones and leaves some out. The table shows about 250,000 clones, with almost 85% occurring only once. The sample was PBMCs. The receptors stem from a woman aged 60-75 years with lung cancer.

The gene calls are TRBV3-1 (or the pseudogene TRBV3-2) and TRBJ2-2; no clear D gene. In germline, CDR1 is LGHDT, CDR2 YNNKEL (reference sequence). Deletions cut 2 bases from V and 13 bases from J, with 11 bases between. The CDR3 is 12 amino acids. The DNA of the CDR3 is TGTGCCAGCAGCCAACAGCAAGGCGGGCTGTTTTTT. Protein product: CASSQQQGGLFF.

The chain joins TRBV7-6 to TRBJ2-7; possibly TRBD1 or TRBD2 for D (5 bases each). CDR3 length: 16 amino acids. Trimming cost V 6 bases and J 0 bases, with 18 bases left between them. Germline CDR1 and CDR2: SGHVS and FNYEAQ. The CDR3 reads CASSYDGALSSYEQYF. Here the CDR3 DNA reads TGTGCCAGCAGTTACGACGGGGCATTGAGCTCCTACGAGCAGTACTTC.

This sequence joins TRBV6-2 or TRBV6-3 and TRBJ1-1, with a weak D call TRBD1 (5 bases). This CDR3 has 14 amino acids. Trimming took off 5 bases at V and 4 bases at J, with 14 bases between the two ends. CDR1 and CDR2 from the germline V gene are MNHEY and SVGEGT. As DNA, the CDR3 is TGTGCCAGCAGTGTGGACAAAGCGTCCACTGAAGCTTTCTTT. This encodes CASSVDKASTEAFF.

The chain has TRBV19 and TRBJ2-7; D is perhaps TRBD1 (5 bases). The CDR3 is 14 residues long. V dropped 6 bases and J dropped 6 bases, with 18 bases sitting between them. Per the germline V gene, CDR1 is LNHDA and CDR2 is SQIVND (reference sequence). CDR3 sequence reads: CASRKTGQFLEQYF. DNA for the CDR3: TGTGCCAGTAGGAAGACCGGACAATTCCTCGAGCAGTACTTC.

The chain couples TRBV9 to TRBJ1-5; 10 bases map to TRBD1. Germline V gene data show CDR1 as SGDLS and CDR2 as YYNGEE. Trimming removed 0 bases from V and 0 bases from J; junction bases left unmatched: 18. This CDR3 region has 22 residues. CDR3 coding DNA: TGTGCCAGCAGCGTAGAAGAGACAGGGGGCCCACCGCCGAAAAATAGCAATCAGCCCCAGCATTTT. This encodes CASSVEETGGPPPKNSNQPQHF.

V and J are TRBV2 and TRBJ2-3; the D is unclear. The CDR3 has 12 residues. Per germline, CDR1 SNHLY and CDR2 FYNNEI. V was cut by 9 bases and J by 1 base, with 8 bases left in between. CDR3: CASYIGTDTQYF. CDR3 DNA sequence: TGTGCCAGTTATATTGGCACAGATACGCAGTATTTT.

This sequence joins TRBV6-5 and TRBJ1-1; D unclear. V lost 9 bases and J 4 bases, leaving 12 bases between the germline ends. The CDR3 consists of 12 residues. CDR1 is MNHEY and CDR2 is SVGAGI in the germline V gene. The DNA for the CDR3 is TGTGCCAGTTCGGGGTGGAGCACTGAAGCTTTCTTT. Protein sequence: CASSGWSTEAFF.

In nucleotides, the CDR3 is TGTGCCAGTAAGAACTTGGCTATTACCTACAATGAGCAGTTCTTC. Translation: CASKNLAITYNEQFF. This chain links TRBV19 with TRBJ2-1; no clear D gene. The V end was cut by 7 bases, the J end by 2 bases, with 15 bases between. The V gene's germline CDR1 is LNHDA and CDR2 SQIVND (reference sequence). The CDR3 contains 15 residues.

This clone was recorded a few times. The chain joins TRBV7-3 to TRBJ1-6, with no clear D. Trimming removed 0 bases at V and 7 bases at J, with 4 bases between. The V gene's germline CDR1 is SGHTA and CDR2 FQGTGA. The CDR3 is 13 amino acids. CDR3 in amino acids: CASSLTGNSPLHF. CDR3 nucleotides: TGTGCCAGCAGCTTAACAGGGAATTCACCCCTCCACTTT.

V gene TRBV7-3 combines with J gene TRBJ2-6; unclear D gene. Deletions cut 2 bases from V and 10 bases from J, with 9 bases between. The germline gives CDR1 SGHTA, CDR2 FQGTGA. The CDR3 spans 13 residues. CDR3 loop: CASSLLAQNVLTF. The CDR3 DNA follows: TGTGCCAGCAGCTTACTGGCGCAGAACGTCCTGACTTTC.

The V gene is TRBV2, the J gene TRBJ1-5; 11 nucleotides match TRBD1. Looked up from germline, CDR1 is SNHLY and CDR2 is FYNNEI. The CDR3 runs 14 residues. V lost 6 bases and J lost 7; bases outside the gene matches: 5. The CDR3 sequence is CASRRDRGNQPQHF. DNA for the CDR3: TGTGCCAGCAGACGGGACAGGGGGAACCAGCCCCAGCATTTT.

The V call is TRBV5-1, the J call TRBJ1-4, with 7 bases fitting TRBD1. Germline lookup yields CDR1 SGHRS and CDR2 YFSETQ. Trimming took 2 bases from V and 4 from J; bases not matched to a gene: 5. This CDR3 region has 15 residues. The CDR3 reads CASSFGTALNEKLFF. In DNA, the CDR3 is TGCGCCAGCAGCTTTGGGACAGCGCTTAATGAAAAACTGTTTTTT. Using reference TRBV5-1 and TRBJ1-4 for the parts outside the CDR3, the full variable domain is KAGVTQTPRYLIKTRGQQVTLSCSPISGHRSVSWYQQTPGQGLQFLFEYFSETQRNKGNFPGRFSGRQFSNSRSEMNVSTLELGDSALYLCASSFGTALNEKLFFGSGTQLSVL.

DNA of the CDR3: TGTGCCAGCAGCTTGTCCAGGGGAAGAGGCTATGGCTACACCTTC. Translating gives CASSLSRGRGYGYTF. V is TRBV7-2 and J is TRBJ1-2; tentative D call: TRBD1 (6 bases). CDR1 is SGHTA, CDR2 FQGNSA, per germline. Trimming stripped 3 bases from V and 4 bases from J, with 15 bases between. This CDR3 spans 15 amino acids.

This rearrangement joins TRBV5-6 to TRBJ1-2; D is ambiguous. Between the trimmed V and J ends, which lost 0 bases and 4 bases, there was a span of 7 bases. CDR3 length: 13 amino acids. Germline CDR1 is SGHDT and CDR2 is YYEEEE. The CDR3 region has the DNA TGTGCCAGCAGCTTGGAAGGCAGCTATGGCTACACCTTC. Its protein is CASSLEGSYGYTF.

This clone was counted only a few times. The chain has TRBV5-1 and TRBJ1-4, with TRBD1 identical over 7 bases. With 2 bases clipped from V and 8 bases from J, the junction kept 6 bases outside the gene matches. From germline, CDR1 is SGHRS and CDR2 YFSETQ. This CDR3 is 14 amino acids long. CDR3 nucleotides: TGCGCCAGCAGCTTTGGACAGGACGGGGAAAAACTGTTTTTT. Its protein is CASSFGQDGEKLFF.

The rearrangement uses TRBV7-8 and TRBJ2-3; 11 nucleotides match TRBD2. The CDR3 is 15 residues long. After removal of 2 bases from V and 5 bases from J, the junction contained 3 bases not matched to a gene. Looked up from germline, CDR1 is SGHVS and CDR2 is FQNEAQ. This CDR3 is CASSLISGRGDTQYF. CDR3 sequence (DNA): TGTGCCAGCAGCTTAATTAGCGGGAGGGGAGATACGCAGTATTTT.

J is TRBJ2-2 and V is TRBV5-1; D gene ambiguous. CDR1 and CDR2 (germline): SGHRS, YFSETQ. The V and J ends lost 2 bases and 0 bases respectively, with 8 bases between them. This CDR3 has 15 residues. In DNA, the CDR3 is TGCGCCAGCAGCTTCTCCTTAGCGAACACCGGGGAGCTGTTTTTT. Translation: CASSFSLANTGELFF.

The chain is built from TRBV19 and TRBJ1-5; maybe TRBD1 (5 bases). The CDR3 extends over 17 amino acids. CDR1 is LNHDA, CDR2 SQIVND, per germline (reference sequence). Trimming cost V 2 bases and J 4 bases, with 18 bases left between them. The CDR3 DNA follows: TGTGCCAGTAGTATACCCCTCGGGGGGTTAGGAAATCAGCCCCAGCATTTT. This gives the protein CASSIPLGGLGNQPQHF.

The rearrangement joins TRBV2 to TRBJ1-6, with D possibly matching TRBD1 (5 bases). The CDR3 runs 12 residues. V lost 8 bases, J lost 8 bases, and 10 bases lay in between. CDR1 and CDR2 (germline): SNHLY, FYNNEI. Written as DNA, the CDR3 is TGTGCCAGCGGCGTGGGGGATTCACCCCTCCACTTT. Translation: CASGVGDSPLHF.

The chain links TRBV27 to TRBJ1-4, with D possibly being TRBD1 (5 bases). The V gene lost 1 base and the J gene lost 4 bases, with 7 bases spanning the gap. Germline CDR1 is MNHEY and CDR2 is SMNVEV (reference sequence). The CDR3 runs 14 residues. CDR3 bases: TGTGCCAGCAGTTTATGGGGGGGTAATGAAAAACTGTTTTTT. Protein: CASSLWGGNEKLFF.

The chain links TRBV11-2 to TRBJ1-2; D possibly corresponds to TRBD1 (5 bases). Germline V gene sequence: CDR1 SGHAT, CDR2 FQNNGV. This CDR3 contains 13 residues. Trimming pared 3 bases from V and 8 bases from J, leaving 13 bases between. CDR3 coding DNA: TGTGCCAGCAGCTTTACAGGCCGTGGCGGCTACACCTTC. Translation gives CASSFTGRGGYTF. The complete variable domain, with remaining parts taken from reference TRBV11-2 and TRBJ1-2, reads EAGVAQSPRYKIIEKRQSVAFWCNPISGHATLYWYQQILGQGPKLLIQFQNNGVVDDSQLPKDRFSAERLKGVDSTLKIQPAKLEDSAVYLCASSFTGRGGYTFGSGTRLTVV.

A few counts support this clone. The rearrangement links TRBV11-2 to TRBJ1-6; D ambiguous. The germline V gene encodes CDR1 SGHAT and CDR2 FQNNGV. The CDR3 is 14 amino acids. V lost 0 bases, J lost 8 bases, and 8 bases lay in between. The chain's CDR3 is CASSLDANYSPLHF. The DNA for the CDR3 is TGTGCCAGCAGCTTAGATGCCAATTATTCACCCCTCCACTTT.

J is TRBJ1-1 and V is TRBV4-1; D call uncertain. Trimming removed 0 bases at V and 1 base at J, with 6 bases between. CDR1 and CDR2 (germline): MGHRA, YSYEKL. This CDR3 comprises 14 residues. The CDR3 DNA reads as TGCGCCAGCAGCCAAGATCTCGGGAACACTGAAGCTTTCTTT. This translates into CASSQDLGNTEAFF.

This chain connects TRBV3-1 (or the pseudogene TRBV3-2) to TRBJ2-1, with D maybe TRBD2 (6 bases). Trimming pared 3 bases from V and 3 bases from J, leaving 18 bases between. The CDR3 has 17 amino acids. The germline gives CDR1 LGHDT, CDR2 YNNKEL (reference sequence). As DNA, the CDR3 is TGTGCCAGCAGCCAGGGTACCGGGACTCGAGGCTACAATGAGCAGTTCTTC. Translating gives CASSQGTGTRGYNEQFF.

The chain couples TRBV3-1 (or the pseudogene TRBV3-2) to TRBJ1-5, with unresolved D. Trimming pared 5 bases from V and 0 bases from J, leaving 17 bases between. This CDR3 is built from 17 residues. The germline V gene encodes CDR1 LGHDT and CDR2 YNNKEL (reference sequence). The CDR3 loop reads CASSASGRFYSNQPQHF. DNA for the CDR3: TGTGCCAGCAGCGCCAGCGGCAGATTTTATAGCAATCAGCCCCAGCATTTT.

This clone came up once. The V call is TRBV1, the J call TRBJ1-1. TRBV1 is classified as a pseudogene. This CDR3 is built from 17 residues. Here the CDR3 reads CTSSQVKVLRENTEAFF. The DNA for the CDR3 is TGCACCAGCAGCCAAGTTAAAGTCTTGAGGGAGAACACTGAAGCTTTCTTT.